This note documents a single T cell receptor (beta chain) sequence. Its antigen remains undetermined. Per-base quality was not reported, and no clone a single base away is much larger than it. The library came from the immunoSEQ multiplex PCR assay. Some 100,000 TCR templates per sample were assayed by the deep sequencing platform. Genomic DNA extracted from sorted T cells was used for TCRbeta CDR3 sequencing. For the original study's pipeline: The R programming language was used for the clonal analysis of the TCRbeta CDR3 data. Alloreactive CD4+ and CD8+ clones were defined by comparing unstimulated samples with post-reaction CFSE-low samples. By matching sequences to the repertoires of sorted unstimulated Treg and non-Treg cells, each alloreactive CD4+ clone was assigned a regulatory or non-regulatory origin. The table comes from immuneACCESS by way of TCRdb, which keeps in-frame sequences with V and J called. Part of the clones is missing from these tables; in studies checked, under half for an unresolved V gene and the rest for unknown reasons. V and J calls and clone size are as listed in that table; D and trimming were resolved from the DNA. The sample table records roughly 68,000 clones; less than 90% of these occur just once. Approximately 3.4% of the sample comes from the top ten.

These data come from a study of siplizumab effects on memory and regulatory T cells (dated by TCRdb to about 2019). Some background on the complete study: The study looked at the effect of siplizumab, an anti-CD2 antibody, on alloreactive T-cell subsets in allogeneic mixed lymphocyte reactions made from human PBMCs.

In addition, sequencing in three donor pairs included unstimulated CD8+ effector memory subsets alongside CD4+ naive, CD8+ naive, CD8+ TEMRA and CD4+ memory subsets. TCRbeta CDR3 sequencing was performed on sorted unstimulated T cells and on proliferating T cells recovered from mixed lymphocyte reactions. Fresh whole blood from more than 9 HLA-typed healthy donors served as the source for isolating PBMCs. Between the V and J ends, shortened by 5 bases and 1 base respectively, the junction contains 14 bases. Via the germline V gene (reference sequence), CDR1 is LNHDA and CDR2 SQIVND. Taken from cysteine to phenylalanine, the CDR3 has 15 residues. Solely the CDR3 DNA is kept, with 45 bases framed from the first base. On the study overall, not on this receptor specifically: Sequences below about 10^-5 frequency were poorly captured, so only a minor fraction of alloreactive clones could be mapped to unstimulated subsets. Among mappable alloreactive CD4+ clones, the Treg-derived fraction averaged around 63% with siplizumab versus roughly 30% in control reactions. About 80-96% of proliferating CD4+ or CD8+ clones could not be given a naive or memory phenotype. Greater diversity appeared to be present in unstimulated naive T cells than in memory T cells, and a substantial contribution to the alloresponse seemed to be made by naive cells. Whether proliferating Tregs from siplizumab cultures were suppressive was not functionally confirmed. Siplizumab significantly lowered the cumulative frequency of alloreactive sequences that could be traced to unstimulated CD4+ memory T cells.

Material: memory CD4+ T cells sorted from blood. Explained via the paper, the cell subset or site label denotes: unstimulated CD4+ memory T cells. The sequence was obtained from a human donor in good health. The rearrangement joined TRBV19 to TRBJ1-1; there is no confident call for the D gene. The CDR3 corresponds to CASSRTKAGNTEAFF. The DNA sequence reads TGTGCCAGTAGTCGAACTAAGGCTGGGAACACTGAAGCTTTCTTT.